This T cell receptor (beta chain) was sequenced during a study of shared clonotypes between healthy human individuals. Study background: Per donor, CD8 memory used one plate, CD8 naive used two, CD4 memory used three and CD4 naive used three.

The CDR3 is 11 residues long. Germline CDR1 is SQVTM and CDR2 is ANQGSEA. V was clipped by 5 bases and J by 8 bases; unmatched bases: 5. Measured with immunoSEQ multiplex PCR; TCRdb has only the in-frame clones, and not every one. The sample gives over 2 million clones, around 95% of which show up once; 0.1% to 0.15% is in the top ten. The study's findings and limits: Memory subsets had estimated richness that was generally smaller than that of naive subsets. With several donors compared, around 5.4% of naive CD4 clonotypes were shared. A reduction in generation probabilities was seen for non-shared clonotypes relative to those shared by all four donors.

In the case of this clone: The antigen remains undetermined.

What was sequenced was naive CD4+ T cells sorted from blood. Indicated subset: CD45RA+ positively selected. The TCR originated in a man between 18 and 29 years old in good health. The rearrangement uses TRBV29-1 and TRBJ1-2, with 7 bases aligning to TRBD1. The CDR3 DNA is TGCAGCGTTTTCACAGGGGACGGCTACACCTTC. As protein: CSVFTGDGYTF.